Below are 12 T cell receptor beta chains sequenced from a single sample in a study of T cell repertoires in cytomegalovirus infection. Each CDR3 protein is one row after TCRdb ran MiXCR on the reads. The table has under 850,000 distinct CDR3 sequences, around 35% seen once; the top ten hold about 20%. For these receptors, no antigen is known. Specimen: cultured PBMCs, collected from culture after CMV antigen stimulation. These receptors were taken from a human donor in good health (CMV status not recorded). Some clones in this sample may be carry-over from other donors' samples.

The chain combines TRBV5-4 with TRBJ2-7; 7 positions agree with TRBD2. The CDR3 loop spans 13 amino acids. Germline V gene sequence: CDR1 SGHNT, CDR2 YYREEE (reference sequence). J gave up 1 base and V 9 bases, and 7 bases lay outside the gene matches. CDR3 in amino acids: CATREGGSYEQYF. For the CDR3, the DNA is TGTGCCACCAGGGAGGGTGGTTCCTACGAGCAGTACTTC.

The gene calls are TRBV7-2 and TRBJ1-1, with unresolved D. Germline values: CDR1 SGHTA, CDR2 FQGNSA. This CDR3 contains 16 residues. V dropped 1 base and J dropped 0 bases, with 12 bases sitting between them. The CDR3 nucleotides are TGTGCCAGCAGCTTAGGAGATGATCGATTGAACACTGAAGCTTTCTTT. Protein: CASSLGDDRLNTEAFF.

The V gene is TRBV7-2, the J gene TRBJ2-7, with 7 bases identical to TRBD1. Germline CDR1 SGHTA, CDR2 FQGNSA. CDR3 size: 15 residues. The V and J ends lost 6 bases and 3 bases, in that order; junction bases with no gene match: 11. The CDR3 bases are TGTGCCAGCAGGGACTTGGGCAGGGGGTTCTACGAGCAGTACTTC. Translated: CASRDLGRGFYEQYF.

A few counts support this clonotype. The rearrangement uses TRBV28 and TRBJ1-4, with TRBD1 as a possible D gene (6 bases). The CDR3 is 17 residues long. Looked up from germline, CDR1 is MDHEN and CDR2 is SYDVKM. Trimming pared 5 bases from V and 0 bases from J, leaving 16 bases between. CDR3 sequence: CASSPGHGFATNEKLFF. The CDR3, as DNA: TGTGCCAGCAGTCCGGGACACGGATTTGCAACTAATGAAAAACTGTTTTTT.

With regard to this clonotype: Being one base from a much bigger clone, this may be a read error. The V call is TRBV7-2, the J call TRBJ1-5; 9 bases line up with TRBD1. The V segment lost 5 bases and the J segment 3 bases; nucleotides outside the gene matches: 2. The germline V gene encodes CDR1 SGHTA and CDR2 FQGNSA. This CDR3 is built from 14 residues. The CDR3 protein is CTSSRDRVNQPQHF. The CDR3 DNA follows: TGTACCAGCAGCCGGGACAGGGTCAATCAGCCCCAGCATTTT.

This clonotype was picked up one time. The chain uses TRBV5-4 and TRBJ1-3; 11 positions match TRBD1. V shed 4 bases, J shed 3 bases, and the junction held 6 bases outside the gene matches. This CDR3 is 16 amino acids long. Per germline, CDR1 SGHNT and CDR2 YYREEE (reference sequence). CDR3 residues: CASSPGQGAVGNTIYF. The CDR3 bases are TGTGCCAGCAGCCCAGGACAGGGGGCGGTTGGAAACACCATATATTTT.

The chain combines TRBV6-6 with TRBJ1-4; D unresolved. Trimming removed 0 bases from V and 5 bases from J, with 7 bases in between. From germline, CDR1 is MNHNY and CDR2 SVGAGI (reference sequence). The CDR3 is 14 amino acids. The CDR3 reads CASSYSNVNEKLFF. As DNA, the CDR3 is TGTGCCAGCAGTTACTCGAACGTGAATGAAAAACTGTTTTTT.

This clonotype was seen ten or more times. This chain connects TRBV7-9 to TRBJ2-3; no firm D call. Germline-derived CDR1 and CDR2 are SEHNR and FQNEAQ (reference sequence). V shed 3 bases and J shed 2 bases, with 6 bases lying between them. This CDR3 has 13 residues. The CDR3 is CASSLTYTDTQYF. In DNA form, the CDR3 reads TGTGCCAGCAGCTTGACGTACACAGATACGCAGTATTTT. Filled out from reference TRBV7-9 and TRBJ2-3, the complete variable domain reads DTGVSQNPRHKITKRGQNVTFRCDPISEHNRLYWYRQTLGQGPEFLTYFQNEAQLEKSRLLSDRFSAERPKGSFSTLEIQRTEQGDSAMYLCASSLTYTDTQYFGPGTRLTVL.

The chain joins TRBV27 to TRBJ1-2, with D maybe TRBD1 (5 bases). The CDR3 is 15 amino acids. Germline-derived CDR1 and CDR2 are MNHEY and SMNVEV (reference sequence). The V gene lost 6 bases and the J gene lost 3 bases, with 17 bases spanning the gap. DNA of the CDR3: TGTGCCAGCAGGGATCTGTCAGGGCGTCACTATGGCTACACCTTC. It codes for CASRDLSGRHYGYTF.

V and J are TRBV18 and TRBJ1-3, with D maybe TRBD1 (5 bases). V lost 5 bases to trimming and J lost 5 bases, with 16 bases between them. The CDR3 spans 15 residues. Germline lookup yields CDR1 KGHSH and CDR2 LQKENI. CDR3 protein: CASSTTPAGRNTIYF. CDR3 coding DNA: TGTGCCAGCTCAACAACACCGGCGGGACGAAACACCATATATTTT.

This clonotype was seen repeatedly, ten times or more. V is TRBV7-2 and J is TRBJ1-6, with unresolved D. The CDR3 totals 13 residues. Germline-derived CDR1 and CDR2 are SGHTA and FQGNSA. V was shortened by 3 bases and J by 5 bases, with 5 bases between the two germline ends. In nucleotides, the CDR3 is TGTGCCAGCAGCTTGGGGAATAATTCACCCCTCCACTTT. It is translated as CASSLGNNSPLHF.

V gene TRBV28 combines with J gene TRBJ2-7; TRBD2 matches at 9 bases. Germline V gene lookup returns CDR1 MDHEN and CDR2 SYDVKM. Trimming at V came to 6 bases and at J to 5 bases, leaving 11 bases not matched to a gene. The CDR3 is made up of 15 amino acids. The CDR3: CASRDRGGGRHEQYF. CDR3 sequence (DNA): TGTGCCAGCAGGGATCGCGGGGGGGGGAGACACGAGCAGTACTTC.